This T cell receptor beta chain was recovered during a study of blood T cell repertoires in COVID-19. Study details: The samples span acute and convalescent COVID-19 from the United States, Italy and Spain. PBMCs, B-cell-depleted T cells, or T cells provided the cDNA or gDNA that made up the material.

The V and J ends lost 2 bases and 4 bases respectively, with 12 bases between them. This CDR3 region has 14 residues. Germline-derived CDR1 and CDR2 are SGHRS and YFSETQ. This clone was counted a few times. In the original processing: Amplification of reference gene primers was used by the study to estimate nucleated cell counts. Repertoires were generated with immunoSEQ multiplex PCR, while TCRdb's copy carries only in-frame clones and drops some. D and trimming were read from the DNA, whereas the V and J calls and clone size are those reported in that table. The data contain 230,000 or so clones, about 85% of them seen just once; the ten biggest clones take up nearly 20%.

The source of this sequence is a man aged 25-45 years with active or convalescent COVID-19. Sequenced sample: peripheral blood. This chain connects TRBV5-1 to TRBJ1-2; weak D call: TRBD1 (6 bases). CDR3 residues: CASSLDGGLYGYTF. CDR3 in DNA: TGCGCCAGCAGCTTAGACGGGGGGCTCTATGGCTACACCTTC.